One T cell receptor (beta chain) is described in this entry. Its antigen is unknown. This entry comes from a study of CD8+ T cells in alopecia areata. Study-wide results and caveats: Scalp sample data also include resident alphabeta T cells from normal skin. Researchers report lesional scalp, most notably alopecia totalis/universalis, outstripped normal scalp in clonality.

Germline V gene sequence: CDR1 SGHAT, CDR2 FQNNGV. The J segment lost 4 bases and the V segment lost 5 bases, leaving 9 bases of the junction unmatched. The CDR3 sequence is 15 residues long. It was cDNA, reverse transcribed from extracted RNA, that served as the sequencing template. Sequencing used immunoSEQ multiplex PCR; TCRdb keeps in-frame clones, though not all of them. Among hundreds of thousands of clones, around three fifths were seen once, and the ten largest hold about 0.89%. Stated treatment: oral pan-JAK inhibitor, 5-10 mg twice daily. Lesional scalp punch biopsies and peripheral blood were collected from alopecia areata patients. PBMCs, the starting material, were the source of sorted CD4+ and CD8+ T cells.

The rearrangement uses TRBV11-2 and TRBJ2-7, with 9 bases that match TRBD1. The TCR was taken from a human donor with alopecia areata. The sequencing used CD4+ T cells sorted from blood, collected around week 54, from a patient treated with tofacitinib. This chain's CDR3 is CASSTPDRGPYEQYF. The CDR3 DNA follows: TGTGCCAGCAGCACGCCGGACAGGGGACCGTACGAGCAGTACTTC.